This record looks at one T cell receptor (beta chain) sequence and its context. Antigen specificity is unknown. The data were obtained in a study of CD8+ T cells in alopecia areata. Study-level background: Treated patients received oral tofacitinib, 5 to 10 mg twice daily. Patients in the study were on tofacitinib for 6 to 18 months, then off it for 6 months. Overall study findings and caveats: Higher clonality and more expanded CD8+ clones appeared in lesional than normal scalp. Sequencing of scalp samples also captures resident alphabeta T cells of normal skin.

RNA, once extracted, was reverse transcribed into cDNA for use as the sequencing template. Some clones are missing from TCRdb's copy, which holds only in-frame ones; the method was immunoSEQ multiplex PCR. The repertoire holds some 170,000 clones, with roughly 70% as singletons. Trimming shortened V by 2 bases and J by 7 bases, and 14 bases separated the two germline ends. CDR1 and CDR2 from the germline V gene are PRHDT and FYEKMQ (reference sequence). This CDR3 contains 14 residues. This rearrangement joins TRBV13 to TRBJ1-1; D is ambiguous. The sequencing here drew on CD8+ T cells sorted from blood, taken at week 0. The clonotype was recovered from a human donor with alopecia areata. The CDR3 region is CASSLLVADNEAFF. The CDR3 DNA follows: TGTGCCAGCAGCTTACTTGTGGCAGATAATGAAGCTTTCTTT.